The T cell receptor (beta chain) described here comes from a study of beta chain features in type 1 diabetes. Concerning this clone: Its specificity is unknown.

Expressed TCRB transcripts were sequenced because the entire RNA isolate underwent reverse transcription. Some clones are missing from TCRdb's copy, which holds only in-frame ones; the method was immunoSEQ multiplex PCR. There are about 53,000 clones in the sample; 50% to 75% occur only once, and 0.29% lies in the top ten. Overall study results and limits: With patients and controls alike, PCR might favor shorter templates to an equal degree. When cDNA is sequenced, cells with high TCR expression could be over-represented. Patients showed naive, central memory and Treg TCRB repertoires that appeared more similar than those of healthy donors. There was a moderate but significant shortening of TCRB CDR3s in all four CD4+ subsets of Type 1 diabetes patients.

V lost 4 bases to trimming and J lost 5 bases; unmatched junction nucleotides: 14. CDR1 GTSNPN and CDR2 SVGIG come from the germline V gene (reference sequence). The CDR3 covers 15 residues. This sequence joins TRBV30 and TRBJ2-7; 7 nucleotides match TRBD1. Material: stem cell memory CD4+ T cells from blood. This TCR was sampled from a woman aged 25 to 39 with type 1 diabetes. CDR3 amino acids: CAWTPKGAHLDEQYF. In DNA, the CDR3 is TGTGCCTGGACCCCTAAGGGGGCTCACCTGGACGAGCAGTACTTC.